Following are 4 T cell receptor beta chains from one sample sequenced in a study of blood T cells in healthy people across ages. Sample-barcoded 5' priming and a J-beta primer mix drove a second PCR of roughly 6 to 12 cycles. TCRdb ran MiXCR on the 5' RACE reads and lists one entry per CDR3 protein. The table includes 850,000 or so distinct CDR3 sequences, 25% to 35% detected once. Sequenced sample: blood. The receptors here all came from a woman older than 75 in good health.

This clonotype was seen only a few times. This chain joins TRBV5-4 and TRBJ2-7; 13 bases line up with TRBD2. CDR1 is SGHNT and CDR2 is YYREEE in the germline V gene (reference sequence). This CDR3 comprises 18 residues. V shed 1 base, J shed 7 bases, and the junction held 14 bases outside the gene matches. Here the CDR3 reads CASSLLLAGGRSYNEQYF. CDR3 DNA sequence: TGTGCCAGCAGCTTGTTACTAGCGGGGGGGCGGTCCTACAATGAGCAGTACTTC. The full variable domain, in which reference TRBV5-4 and TRBJ2-7 provide the parts outside the CDR3, is ETGVTQSPTHLIKTRGQQVTLRCSSQSGHNTVSWYQQALGQGPQFIFQYYREEENGRGNFPPRFSGLQFPNYSSELNVNALELDDSALYLCASSLLLAGGRSYNEQYFGPGTRLTVT.

The rearrangement joins TRBV6-2 or TRBV6-3 to TRBJ1-6, with D unresolved. V lost 0 bases, J lost 8 bases, and 14 bases lay in between. The CDR3 contains 16 residues. Germline loops: CDR1 MNHEY, CDR2 SVGEGT. The CDR3 reads CASSYSIGPSDSPLHF. CDR3 coding DNA: TGTGCCAGCAGTTACTCGATAGGTCCTTCGGATTCACCCCTCCACTTT.

J is TRBJ2-4 and V is TRBV11-3; D ambiguous. Germline V gene sequence: CDR1 SGHNT, CDR2 YENEEA. The CDR3 spans 15 residues. The ends were cut back, 5 bases at V and 0 bases at J, with 11 bases in the middle. This CDR3 is CASSPRRLAKNIQYF. CDR3 sequence (DNA): TGTGCCAGCAGCCCCCGACGGCTAGCCAAAAACATTCAGTACTTC.

Only a few counts were recorded for this clonotype. This chain joins TRBV6-2 or TRBV6-3 and TRBJ2-3; 8 nucleotides agree with TRBD2. V trimming: 7 bases; J trimming: 1 base; junction bases outside the gene matches: 10. The CDR3 has 16 residues. The germline CDR1 and CDR2 sequences are MNHEY and SVGEGT. The chain's CDR3 is CASTVRRGAGTDTQYF. The CDR3 DNA reads TGTGCCAGCACCGTCCGGCGGGGGGCCGGCACAGATACGCAGTATTTT.